These 30 T cell receptor beta chains originate from one sample sequenced in a study of cytomegalovirus exposure and HLA in healthy donors. PCR amplification relied on 60 Vbeta primers (plus 13 Jbeta primers). The data were produced by immunoSEQ multiplex PCR, yet TCRdb's version contains in-frame clones alone and is incomplete. The sample records around 130,000 clones, approximately 80% being singletons. The sequenced sample was PBMCs. The receptors were gathered from a male donor in good health and CMV-seronegative.

This chain joins TRBV5-1 and TRBJ1-2; 8 positions agree with TRBD1. The CDR3 extends over 13 amino acids. The germline V gene encodes CDR1 SGHRS and CDR2 YFSETQ. V gave up 4 bases and J gave up 7 bases; unmatched junction bases: 6. The CDR3 loop reads CASSPTGEFGYTF. In nucleotides, the CDR3 is TGCGCCAGCAGCCCGACAGGGGAATTTGGCTACACCTTC. Variable domain in full (rest from reference TRBV5-1 and TRBJ1-2): KAGVTQTPRYLIKTRGQQVTLSCSPISGHRSVSWYQQTPGQGLQFLFEYFSETQRNKGNFPGRFSGRQFSNSRSEMNVSTLELGDSALYLCASSPTGEFGYTFGSGTRLTVV.

V and J are TRBV19 and TRBJ2-7; TRBD1 might be the D (6 bases). CDR1 LNHDA and CDR2 SQIVND come from the germline V gene (reference sequence). Trimming removed 0 bases at V and 2 bases at J, with 8 bases between. The CDR3 loop spans 14 amino acids. The DNA of the CDR3 is TGTGCCAGTAGTATAGAAGGGACACCCTACGAGCAGTACTTC. It specifies CASSIEGTPYEQYF.

CDR3 region: CASSAGQGDFTEAFF. As DNA, the CDR3 is TGTGCCAGCAGCGCCGGACAGGGTGATTTCACTGAAGCTTTCTTT. The genes are TRBV11-2 and TRBJ1-1; 8 bases align to TRBD1. Germline V gene lookup returns CDR1 SGHAT and CDR2 FQNNGV. Trimming removed 5 bases from V and 4 bases from J; junction bases left unmatched: 9. The CDR3 is made up of 15 amino acids.

CDR3 in DNA: TGTGCCAGCAGCAACTCCCGGGACAGCTATAATTCACCCCTCCACTTT. The encoded protein is CASSNSRDSYNSPLHF. This chain connects TRBV2 to TRBJ1-6; TRBD1 matches at 7 bases. CDR1 SNHLY and CDR2 FYNNEI come from the germline V gene. The CDR3 runs to 16 residues. The V segment lost 6 bases and the J segment 3 bases; nucleotides outside the gene matches: 8.

This clone was detected only a few times. The rearrangement uses TRBV28 and TRBJ1-1; TRBD1 might be the D (6 bases). The CDR3 has 15 residues. V gave up 1 base and J gave up 1 base, with 10 bases separating them. Germline V lookup: CDR1 MDHEN, CDR2 SYDVKM. The CDR3 DNA is TGTGCCAGCAGTTTATTTGGCAGGGGGAACACTGAAGCTTTCTTT. Translating it yields CASSLFGRGNTEAFF.

This clone was observed a single time. The chain carries TRBV7-9 and TRBJ2-1; 10 nucleotides line up with TRBD2. V lost 1 base and J lost 8; bases outside the gene matches: 8. The germline CDR1 and CDR2 sequences are SEHNR and FQNEAQ (reference sequence). The CDR3 is 16 amino acids. The CDR3 nucleotides read TGTGCCAGCAGCTTAGTCCCAGCGGGAGGGGGCGATGAGCAGTTCTTC. It specifies CASSLVPAGGGDEQFF. Based on the CDR3 plus reference TRBV7-9 and TRBJ2-1, the full variable domain is DTGVSQNPRHKITKRGQNVTFRCDPISEHNRLYWYRQTLGQGPEFLTYFQNEAQLEKSRLLSDRFSAERPKGSFSTLEIQRTEQGDSAMYLCASSLVPAGGGDEQFFGPGTRLTVL.

The rearrangement uses TRBV1 and TRBJ2-7; TRBD1, the table's D call, was not compared with the DNA. TRBV1 is marked as a pseudogene. This CDR3 contains 11 residues. This CDR3 reads CTSSRPYEQYF. The CDR3, as DNA: TGCACCAGCAGCCGGCCTTACGAGCAGTACTTC.

This clone has a handful of counts. The rearrangement uses TRBV5-1 and TRBJ1-5; 9 bases fit TRBD1. The CDR3 runs 15 residues. Germline V gene sequence: CDR1 SGHRS, CDR2 YFSETQ. Trimming cost V 5 bases and J 5 bases; bases outside gene matches: 8. Here the CDR3 reads CASSLSGTGHQPQHF. CDR3 nucleotides: TGCGCCAGCAGTTTGAGCGGGACAGGGCATCAGCCCCAGCATTTT.

The V and J genes are TRBV6-5 and TRBJ2-2; 8 nucleotides match TRBD1. Trimming took 5 bases from V and 4 from J; bases not matched to a gene: 3. This CDR3 is 14 amino acids long. Germline V lookup: CDR1 MNHEY, CDR2 SVGAGI. The CDR3 sequence: CASSPDRGTGELFF. In nucleotides, the CDR3 is TGTGCCAGCAGTCCCGACAGGGGCACCGGGGAGCTGTTTTTT.

The chain combines TRBV28 with TRBJ1-1, with D unresolved. V lost 4 bases to trimming and J lost 3 bases, with 9 bases between them. CDR1 and CDR2 (germline): MDHEN, SYDVKM. The CDR3 runs 13 residues. The CDR3 loop is CASSSLEYTEAFF. The CDR3 nucleotides are TGTGCCAGCAGTTCGCTTGAGTACACTGAAGCTTTCTTT.

The chain combines TRBV6-5 with TRBJ1-5, with TRBD1 matching over 8 bases. CDR1 is MNHEY and CDR2 is SVGAGI in the germline V gene. V was clipped by 6 bases and J by 7 bases; unmatched bases: 8. The CDR3 covers 14 residues. The CDR3 is CASRRQGARQPQHF. CDR3 sequence (DNA): TGTGCCAGCAGGCGTCAGGGGGCGAGGCAGCCCCAGCATTTT.

A word on this clone: At one of its ends the junction is not consistent with the germline gene, which may arise from a read error. The V and J genes are TRBV19 and TRBJ2-6; 10 bases line up with TRBD1. The CDR3 covers 18 residues. Germline V CDR1 and CDR2: LNHDA, SQIVND (reference sequence). Here the CDR3 reads CASSILTGGPSGANGLTF. CDR3 coding DNA: TGTGCCAGTAGTATACTGACAGGGGGCCCCTCTGGGGCCAACGGCCTGACTTTC.

Remarks on this clone: At one of its ends the junction is not consistent with the germline gene, which may arise from a read error. The V gene is TRBV7-9, the J gene TRBJ2-7, with 10 bases fitting TRBD1. This CDR3 comprises 18 residues. CDR1 is SEHNR and CDR2 is FQNEAQ in the germline V gene (reference sequence). CDR3 region: CSSSLIITWDRGKGEQYF. The DNA for the CDR3 is TGTTCCAGCAGCTTAATAATTACTTGGGACAGGGGAAAGGGCGAGCAGTACTTC.

This chain joins TRBV27 and TRBJ2-7; 8 nucleotides agree with TRBD2. V gave up 7 bases and J gave up 3 bases; unmatched junction bases: 8. Germline values: CDR1 MNHEY, CDR2 SMNVEV (reference sequence). The CDR3 is 14 amino acids. CDR3: CASTGSGSGYEQYF. CDR3 coding DNA: TGTGCCAGCACGGGCAGCGGGAGTGGCTACGAGCAGTACTTC.

The V call is TRBV19, the J call TRBJ1-6; no clear D. CDR3 length: 18 amino acids. The germline V gene has CDR1 LNHDA and CDR2 SQIVND (reference sequence). The germline V and J ends were trimmed by 7 bases and 1 base, with 20 bases remaining between them. CDR3 residues: CASKDEKRVGSYNSPLHF. In DNA form, the CDR3 reads TGTGCCAGTAAGGACGAGAAGAGGGTAGGATCCTATAATTCACCCCTCCACTTT. The full variable domain, with the rest looked up from reference TRBV19 and TRBJ1-6, is DGGITQSPKYLFRKEGQNVTLSCEQNLNHDAMYWYRQDPGQGLRLIYYSQIVNDFQKGDIAEGYSVSREKKESFPLTVTSAQKNPTAFYLCASKDEKRVGSYNSPLHFGNGTRLTVT.

This sequence joins TRBV28 and TRBJ1-1; TRBD1 is a possible D gene (5 bases). Germline CDR1 is MDHEN and CDR2 is SYDVKM. CDR3 length equals 14 residues. Between the trimmed V and J ends, which lost 3 bases and 4 bases, there was a span of 12 bases. CDR3 sequence (DNA): TGTGCCAGCAGTTTTTCCGGGGGGAGCACTGAAGCTTTCTTT. It encodes CASSFSGGSTEAFF. The whole variable domain, filled in from reference TRBV28 and TRBJ1-1, reads DVKVTQSSRYLVKRTGEKVFLECVQDMDHENMFWYRQDPGLGLRLIYFSYDVKMKEKGDIPEGYSVSREKKERFSLILESASTNQTSMYLCASSFSGGSTEAFFGQGTRLTVV.

A single count supports this clone. Within the sample, other DNA sequences also encode this same CDR3. This chain joins TRBV27 and TRBJ2-7; D possibly corresponds to TRBD1 (6 bases). This CDR3 has 12 residues. From germline, CDR1 is MNHEY and CDR2 SMNVEV (reference sequence). Trimming removed 0 bases from V and 6 bases from J, with 6 bases in between. This CDR3 is CASSLSGGEQYF. CDR3 sequence (DNA): TGTGCCAGCAGTTTATCAGGGGGCGAGCAGTACTTC.

The chain links TRBV27 to TRBJ1-5; tentatively, D is TRBD1 (6 bases). V was trimmed by 3 bases and J by 2 bases, leaving 14 bases between them. Germline V gene lookup returns CDR1 MNHEY and CDR2 SMNVEV (reference sequence). The length of the CDR3 is 16 residues. The CDR3 region has the DNA TGTGCCAGCAGTTTTTTAGGGGGAAGCGGCAATCAGCCCCAGCATTTT. This translates into CASSFLGGSGNQPQHF.

This clone was counted a single time. The rearrangement joins TRBV28 to TRBJ2-7; 7 bases line up with TRBD1. The CDR3 totals 14 residues. Germline V gives CDR1 MDHEN, CDR2 SYDVKM. Unmatched junction bases numbered 6, after V lost 5 bases and J lost 2 bases. The CDR3 reads CASSLRDRPYEQYF. The CDR3 DNA reads TGTGCCAGCAGTCTCCGGGACAGACCCTACGAGCAGTACTTC.

The V and J genes are TRBV19 and TRBJ1-2, with TRBD1 matching 8 bases. The CDR3 runs 15 residues. From germline, CDR1 is LNHDA and CDR2 SQIVND (reference sequence). V shed 5 bases and J 4 bases; nucleotides not matched to a gene: 9. The DNA for the CDR3 is TGTGCCAGTAGTTCTCGACAGGGGCTTGGCTATGGCTACACCTTC. Translation: CASSSRQGLGYGYTF.

The chain has TRBV4-3 and TRBJ1-3; no reliable D call. V lost 0 bases, J lost 10 bases, and 13 bases lay in between. Germline CDR1 reads LGHNA; CDR2 reads YSLEER. CDR3 length: 14 residues. CDR3 nucleotide sequence: TGCGCCAGCAGCCAAGATGTATCCCGCGGGACCATATATTTT. It translates to CASSQDVSRGTIYF.

This clone was counted a few times. This chain joins TRBV10-3 and TRBJ2-1; TRBD2 aligns across 10 bases. J gave up 3 bases and V 6 bases, and 5 bases lay outside the gene matches. The germline CDR1 and CDR2 sequences are ENHRY and SYGVKD. The CDR3 spans 15 residues. The CDR3 DNA sequence: TGTGCCATCAGGGAGCGGGAGGGCCTCTACAATGAGCAGTTCTTC. As protein: CAIREREGLYNEQFF.

This clone has just a few counts. At one end the junction does not follow the germline gene, possibly because of a read error. The rearrangement joins TRBV27 to TRBJ2-4; weak D call: TRBD1 (6 bases). CDR3 length equals 16 residues. Germline V gene lookup returns CDR1 MNHEY and CDR2 SMNVEV (reference sequence). The DNA of the CDR3 is TGTGCCAGCAGCGCTAAAACAGGGTTGGGCAAAAACAGTCAGTACTTC. This sequence encodes CASSAKTGLGKNSQYF.

This clone showed up just a few times. The chain recombines TRBV30 with TRBJ1-3; D gene unclear. Germline CDR1 reads GTSNPN; CDR2 reads SVGIG (reference sequence). The CDR3 runs 16 residues. V dropped 3 bases and J dropped 0 bases, with 15 bases sitting between them. Here the CDR3 DNA reads TGTGCCTGGAGCCTAAATAACTGGAGCTCTGGAAACACCATATATTTT. Translated: CAWSLNNWSSGNTIYF.

This rearrangement joins TRBV10-3 to TRBJ1-1, with a tentative D call TRBD1 (6 bases). This CDR3 spans 13 amino acids. Trimming removed 10 bases from V and 0 bases from J, with 12 bases in between. CDR1 ENHRY and CDR2 SYGVKD come from the germline V gene. CDR3 amino acids: CATSDRVNTEAFF. The CDR3, as DNA: TGTGCCACGTCGGACAGAGTGAACACTGAAGCTTTCTTT.

This chain uses TRBV7-6 with TRBJ2-2; 7 bases align to TRBD1. This CDR3 has 15 amino acids. V was pared by 3 bases and J by 0 bases, with 1 base of the junction left unmatched. Germline loops: CDR1 SGHVS, CDR2 FNYEAQ. DNA of the CDR3: TGTGCCAGCAGCTTGGGACAGACGAACACCGGGGAGCTGTTTTTT. Residues: CASSLGQTNTGELFF.

The chain employs TRBV7-2 and TRBJ2-7, with D tentatively TRBD1 (6 bases). Trimming pared 5 bases from V and 9 bases from J, leaving 17 bases between. This CDR3 contains 13 residues. The germline V gene encodes CDR1 SGHTA and CDR2 FQGNSA. The CDR3 DNA reads TGTGCCAGCAGCCCACCCCAGGGGCGGGTGCAGTACTTC. Translation: CASSPPQGRVQYF.

This rearrangement joins TRBV12-5 to TRBJ2-4; D is possibly TRBD2 (5 bases). The CDR3 spans 19 residues. Germline CDR1 LGHNT, CDR2 FRNRAP. V lost 2 bases and J lost 0, with 20 bases in between. DNA of the CDR3: TGTGCTAGTGGTTTGTCCAGAGAGAGCGGACCACTAGCCAAAAACATTCAGTACTTC. This sequence encodes CASGLSRESGPLAKNIQYF.

This chain uses TRBV5-1 with TRBJ2-7; no reliable D call. This CDR3 contains 14 residues. CDR1 and CDR2 from the germline V gene are SGHRS and YFSETQ. Deletions cut 0 bases from V and 2 bases from J, with 9 bases between. CDR3 coding DNA: TGCGCCAGCAGCTTGGTGGTGGGCGCCTACGAGCAGTACTTC. Translation: CASSLVVGAYEQYF.

The rearrangement joins TRBV27 to TRBJ2-7, with D perhaps TRBD1 (6 bases). Trimming cost V 6 bases and J 8 bases, with 20 bases left between them. Germline V gene data show CDR1 as MNHEY and CDR2 as SMNVEV (reference sequence). This CDR3 has 14 residues. This chain's CDR3 is CASSNPTGKGKQYF. In DNA form, the CDR3 reads TGTGCCAGCAGCAATCCCACAGGGAAAGGGAAGCAGTACTTC.